The 18 T cell receptor beta chains below were found in one sample sequenced in a study of shared clonotypes between healthy human individuals. Some clones are missing from TCRdb's copy, which holds only in-frame ones; the method was immunoSEQ multiplex PCR. The sample lists 2 million to 2.5 million clones; over 90% were seen once. The sequencing input was naive CD4+ T cells from PBMCs. Specified subset: CD45RA+ positively selected. These receptor sequences come from a man aged 18 to 29 in good health. Some clones in this sample may be carry-over from other donors' samples.

Remarks on this clone: Distinct nucleotide sequences in the sample also encode this CDR3. The V and J genes are TRBV5-1 and TRBJ2-5; 9 bases align to TRBD2. The CDR3 covers 15 residues. Germline V gene sequence: CDR1 SGHRS, CDR2 YFSETQ. With V trimmed by 0 bases and J by 1 base, 1 base remained unmatched. The CDR3 reads CASSLETSGQETQYF. The CDR3 nucleotides are TGCGCCAGCAGCTTGGAGACTAGCGGCCAAGAGACCCAGTACTTC.

The chain is built from TRBV28 and TRBJ2-7; D remains ambiguous. CDR3 length: 12 residues. V lost 6 bases and J 1 base, leaving 7 bases between the germline ends. In germline, CDR1 is MDHEN, CDR2 SYDVKM. CDR3 sequence: CASRPQSYEQYF. In DNA form, the CDR3 reads TGTGCCAGCAGACCCCAATCCTACGAGCAGTACTTC.

V gene TRBV11-2 combines with J gene TRBJ1-3; the D is unclear. This CDR3 spans 17 amino acids. CDR1 is SGHAT, CDR2 FQNNGV, per germline. Between the trimmed V and J ends, which lost 5 bases and 7 bases, there was a span of 24 bases. CDR3 DNA: TGTGCCAGCAGCCCGGATGGGCGGACCGGGATGGTGAACACCATATATTTT. Protein sequence: CASSPDGRTGMVNTIYF.

The V and J genes are TRBV28 and TRBJ2-1, with D uncertain. Germline V gene data show CDR1 as MDHEN and CDR2 as SYDVKM. Trimming stripped 5 bases from V and 5 bases from J, with 10 bases between. The CDR3 spans 13 residues. The chain's CDR3 is CASSEPRNNEQFF. CDR3 bases: TGTGCCAGCAGTGAACCTAGAAACAATGAGCAGTTCTTC.

This chain links TRBV28 with TRBJ2-3; D gene uncertain. The CDR3 sequence is 15 residues long. V was pared by 1 base and J by 6 bases, with 14 bases between. CDR1 and CDR2 from the germline V gene are MDHEN and SYDVKM. The CDR3 nucleotides read TGTGCCAGCAGTTTATATGGTGCCCGTGGTGATACGCAGTATTTT. Protein sequence: CASSLYGARGDTQYF.

The chain links TRBV6-5 to TRBJ1-1, with TRBD1 matching over 9 bases. V shed 2 bases and J 11 bases; nucleotides not matched to a gene: 6. The germline V gene has CDR1 MNHEY and CDR2 SVGAGI. CDR3 length: 13 amino acids. The CDR3 loop reads CASSYRGQGEAFF. The CDR3 DNA reads TGTGCCAGCAGTTACCGGGGACAGGGTGAGGCTTTCTTT.

In DNA form, the CDR3 reads TGTGCCAGCAGCCTAACCTTGACAGAGCAGTTCTTC. Translation gives CASSLTLTEQFF. The chain is built from TRBV5-4 and TRBJ2-1; D remains unclear. This CDR3 is 12 amino acids long. The germline gives CDR1 SGHNT, CDR2 YYREEE (reference sequence). Trimming shortened V by 4 bases and J by 10 bases, and 12 bases separated the two germline ends.

This clone was recorded once. V is TRBV7-2 and J is TRBJ1-2; 10 bases match TRBD1. The CDR3 is 17 residues long. Germline CDR1 SGHTA, CDR2 FQGNSA. J gave up 1 base and V 5 bases, and 10 bases lay outside the gene matches. The CDR3 reads CASSDWDRGQDNYGYTF. The CDR3 coding sequence is TGTGCCAGCAGCGATTGGGACAGGGGTCAGGATAACTATGGCTACACCTTC. Full variable domain (rest looked up from reference TRBV7-2 and TRBJ1-2): GAGVSQSPSNKVTEKGKDVELRCDPISGHTALYWYRQSLGQGLEFLIYFQGNSAPDKSGLPSDRFSAERTGGSVSTLTIQRTQQEDSAVYLCASSDWDRGQDNYGYTFGSGTRLTVV.

The J gene is TRBJ2-2, the V gene TRBV4-3; the D gene is possibly TRBD2 (5 bases). CDR1 is LGHNA and CDR2 is YSLEER in the germline V gene. V lost 0 bases to trimming and J lost 3 bases, with 11 bases between them. The CDR3 has 16 residues. The CDR3 DNA is TGCGCCAGCAGCCAAGAATCCGGGATCGACACCGGGGAGCTGTTTTTT. Residues: CASSQESGIDTGELFF.

This chain uses TRBV15 with TRBJ2-5; maybe TRBD2 (5 bases). The CDR3 totals 13 residues. CDR1 and CDR2 (germline): LNHNV, YYDKDF (reference sequence). Trimming cost V 2 bases and J 10 bases, with 14 bases left between them. CDR3 nucleotide sequence: TGTGCCACCAGCAGACCACCCCCCGGGATCCAGTACTTC. It is translated as CATSRPPPGIQYF.

Concerning this clone: Additional DNA sequences in this sample encode the identical CDR3. The rearrangement joins TRBV19 to TRBJ2-7; D may be TRBD2 (6 bases). This CDR3 comprises 11 residues. From germline, CDR1 is LNHDA and CDR2 SQIVND (reference sequence). V gave up 3 bases and J gave up 7 bases, with 7 bases separating them. The CDR3 nucleotides read TGTGCCAGTAGTATTCGGGGGGAGCAGTACTTC. Translation: CASSIRGEQYF.

As for this clone: This CDR3 is also generated by other DNA sequences in the sample. The V call is TRBV2, the J call TRBJ1-3, with 7 bases matching TRBD1. Germline CDR1 reads SNHLY; CDR2 reads FYNNEI. The CDR3 sequence is 12 residues long. V was pared by 9 bases and J by 4 bases, with 3 bases of the junction left unmatched. Here the CDR3 reads CASSDRGNTIYF. The CDR3 DNA sequence: TGTGCCAGTTCGGACAGGGGAAACACCATATATTTT.

The chain employs TRBV10-2 and TRBJ2-3; D gene ambiguous. CDR3 size: 14 residues. Looked up from germline, CDR1 is WSHSY and CDR2 is SAAADI. Trimming removed 5 bases from V and 1 base from J, with 10 bases in between. As DNA, the CDR3 is TGCGCCAGCAGTCCCCGACGAGGCACAGATACGCAGTATTTT. Its protein is CASSPRRGTDTQYF.

The rearrangement links TRBV6-1 to TRBJ2-7, with D perhaps being TRBD1 or TRBD2 (5 bases each). Trimming took 4 bases from V and 6 from J, leaving 13 bases between them. The V gene's germline CDR1 is MNHNS and CDR2 SASEGT. The CDR3 loop spans 13 amino acids. CDR3 nucleotide sequence: TGTGCCAGCAGTGGACCCGGGACGGGCGAGCAGTACTTC. Amino acids: CASSGPGTGEQYF.

The gene calls are TRBV18 and TRBJ2-5, with a tentative D call TRBD1 (6 bases). The germline gives CDR1 KGHSH, CDR2 LQKENI. V gave up 5 bases and J gave up 5 bases, with 12 bases separating them. The CDR3 loop spans 13 amino acids. Here the CDR3 DNA reads TGTGCCAGCTCAGGGGGCTTAGTGGAGACCCAGTACTTC. Its translation: CASSGGLVETQYF. Using reference TRBV18 and TRBJ2-5 for the parts outside the CDR3, the full variable domain is NAGVMQNPRHLVRRRGQEARLRCSPMKGHSHVYWYRQLPEEGLKFMVYLQKENIIDESGMPKERFSAEFPKEGPSILRIQQVVRGDSAAYFCASSGGLVETQYFGPGTRLLVL.

For the CDR3, the DNA is TGTGCCAGCAGTCCCCATGGGAGGAGGGAGACCCAGTACTTC. Residues: CASSPHGRRETQYF. The chain recombines TRBV27 with TRBJ2-5, with D possibly matching TRBD2 (6 bases). CDR3 length: 14 residues. Deletions cut 5 bases from V and 5 bases from J, with 15 bases between. Germline CDR1 reads MNHEY; CDR2 reads SMNVEV (reference sequence).

This chain links TRBV25-1 with TRBJ2-7; 8 nucleotides match TRBD1. The germline V gene has CDR1 MGHDK and CDR2 SYGVNS. V was clipped by 5 bases and J by 3 bases; unmatched bases: 6. This CDR3 is 14 amino acids long. CDR3 region: CASSRAGGIYEQYF. The CDR3 DNA sequence: TGTGCCAGCAGTAGGGCAGGGGGCATCTACGAGCAGTACTTC.

The V call is TRBV7-2, the J call TRBJ2-5; D not resolved. The CDR3 loop spans 13 amino acids. Trimming cost V 6 bases and J 5 bases, with 13 bases left between them. The germline V gene encodes CDR1 SGHTA and CDR2 FQGNSA. The CDR3 nucleotides read TGTGCCAGCAGACCAAGACCCGGGGAGACCCAGTACTTC. Amino acids: CASRPRPGETQYF.